Following are 8 T cell receptor beta chains from one sample sequenced in a study of CD8 T cells in ankylosing spondylitis. Using its own MiXCR run on the 5' RACE reads, TCRdb lists one record per CDR3 protein. This sample has 150,000 to 200,000 distinct CDR3 sequences, with over 15% found just once. The source material was blood, either unsorted or a sorted T cell fraction (not recorded which). The receptors were gathered from a male donor under 30 with ankylosing spondylitis or in good health (not recorded which).

This clonotype was recorded many times. The chain couples TRBV27 to TRBJ1-2; D ambiguous. The CDR3 loop spans 13 amino acids. Between the trimmed V and J ends, which lost 0 bases and 7 bases, there was a span of 9 bases. Germline CDR1 reads MNHEY; CDR2 reads SMNVEV (reference sequence). This chain's CDR3 is CASSLSSVGGYTF. The CDR3 DNA sequence: TGTGCCAGCAGTTTATCAAGCGTTGGTGGCTACACCTTC.

This clonotype was recorded at least ten times. This chain uses TRBV28 with TRBJ1-2; 7 bases are shared with TRBD1. Germline-derived CDR1 and CDR2 are MDHEN and SYDVKM. V dropped 6 bases and J dropped 4; count of bases not matched to a gene: 5. The CDR3 consists of 13 residues. The CDR3 region is CASSSGQSYGYTF. In DNA, the CDR3 is TGTGCCAGCAGCTCGGGACAGAGCTATGGCTACACCTTC.

The chain links TRBV7-9 to TRBJ2-5, with D perhaps TRBD1 or TRBD2 (5 bases each). CDR3 size: 15 residues. The V end was cut by 2 bases, the J end by 5 bases, with 15 bases between. Germline CDR1 SEHNR, CDR2 FQNEAQ (reference sequence). The CDR3 loop is CASSLPPGDGETQYF. In DNA, the CDR3 is TGTGCCAGCAGCTTACCCCCCGGGGACGGGGAGACCCAGTACTTC.

This clonotype occurred a few times. The genes are TRBV29-1 and TRBJ1-2, with 7 bases identical to TRBD1. This CDR3 region has 14 residues. In germline, CDR1 is SQVTM, CDR2 ANQGSEA. Trimming at V came to 6 bases and at J to 2 bases, leaving 9 bases not matched to a gene. CDR3 protein: CSVPGAGQNYGYTF. CDR3 coding DNA: TGCAGCGTACCGGGGGCGGGACAGAACTATGGCTACACCTTC.

At least ten counts were recorded for this clonotype. This rearrangement joins TRBV20-1 to TRBJ2-7; 11 bases map to TRBD2. Looked up from germline, CDR1 is DFQATT and CDR2 is SNEGSKA (reference sequence). The CDR3 extends over 16 amino acids. The V and J ends lost 1 base and 2 bases, in that order; junction bases with no gene match: 7. CDR3 region: CSARVPGLAAAYEQYF. The DNA of the CDR3 is TGCAGTGCTAGAGTCCCGGGACTAGCGGCCGCCTACGAGCAGTACTTC.

This clonotype was counted ten times or more. The rearrangement joins TRBV5-1 to TRBJ2-1, with D tentatively TRBD2 (6 bases). The V end was cut by 4 bases, the J end by 5 bases, with 16 bases between. Germline CDR1 reads SGHRS; CDR2 reads YFSETQ. The CDR3 has 15 amino acids. CDR3 DNA sequence: TGCGCCAGCAGCCCCGGGACCGGGGGAAACAATGAGCAGTTCTTC. Its translation: CASSPGTGGNNEQFF.

The genes are TRBV7-6 and TRBJ2-2; D is perhaps TRBD2 (5 bases). CDR1 is SGHVS, CDR2 FNYEAQ, per germline. There are 13 residues in the CDR3. V lost 5 bases, J lost 4 bases, and 8 bases lay in between. The CDR3 DNA sequence: TGTGCCAGCAGCCGTACTAGCACCGGGGAGCTGTTTTTT. It codes for CASSRTSTGELFF.

This clonotype was recorded at least ten times. The V gene is TRBV29-1, the J gene TRBJ2-1, with D tentatively TRBD2 (6 bases). The CDR3 is made up of 13 amino acids. Germline V gene sequence: CDR1 SQVTM, CDR2 ANQGSEA. Between the trimmed V and J ends, which lost 2 bases and 7 bases, there was a span of 12 bases. CDR3 sequence reads: CSVEKRLVNEQFF. For the CDR3, the DNA is TGCAGCGTTGAAAAGAGACTAGTTAATGAGCAGTTCTTC.